Listed below are T cell receptor beta chains from one sample, sequenced in a study of T-cell reconstitution after alpha-beta-depleted transplantation in children. TCRdb reprocessed the PCR reads via MiXCR and lists one record per CDR3 protein. In the table there are over 550,000 distinct CDR3 sequences, roughly a tenth of which are singletons. Sample: PBMCs from the stem cell graft donor, taken from the stem cell graft. These receptors came from a human donor who donated a stem cell graft to a child with acute myeloid leukemia. Both conserved end residues are part of each CDR3. Fields, in order: D gene, J gene, CDR3 length, V gene, clone size, CDR3 protein, CDR3 DNA. D genes are given only for firm matches. Clone size appears in some rows only: once, few, many, or a class for an expanded clone.

d_gene: .; j_gene: TRBJ2-5; len: 14; v_gene: TRBV7-9; abundance: few; CDR3aa: CASSYGGVRETQYF; CDR3nt: TGTGCCAGCAGCTACGGGGGAGTTAGAGAGACCCAGTACTTC
d_gene: TRBD2; j_gene: TRBJ2-5; len: 16; v_gene: TRBV6-2/TRBV6-3; abundance: few; CDR3aa: CASSSTTWGGQETQYF; CDR3nt: TGTGCCAGCAGTTCCACGACGTGGGGAGGGCAAGAGACCCAGTACTTC
d_gene: .; j_gene: TRBJ2-3; len: 15; v_gene: TRBV9; abundance: .; CDR3aa: CASSARDSSTDTQYF; CDR3nt: TGTGCCAGCAGCGCAAGGGACTCGAGCACAGATACGCAGTATTTT
d_gene: TRBD2; j_gene: TRBJ2-5; len: 15; v_gene: TRBV6-5; abundance: few; CDR3aa: CASSYGLAGVETQYF; CDR3nt: TGTGCCAGCAGTTACGGACTAGCGGGAGTGGAGACCCAGTACTTC
d_gene: .; j_gene: TRBJ2-2; len: 16; v_gene: TRBV20-1; abundance: many; CDR3aa: CSAQGQLSQNTGELFF; CDR3nt: TGCAGTGCTCAAGGCCAATTATCACAGAACACCGGGGAGCTGTTTTTT
d_gene: TRBD2; j_gene: TRBJ2-1; len: 16; v_gene: TRBV7-2; abundance: few; CDR3aa: CASSFHGTSAYNEQFF; CDR3nt: TGTGCCAGCAGCTTCCACGGGACTAGCGCCTACAATGAGCAGTTCTTC
d_gene: TRBD2; j_gene: TRBJ2-1; len: 13; v_gene: TRBV29-1; abundance: many; CDR3aa: CSVRLAGGGEQFF; CDR3nt: TGCAGCGTCCGACTAGCGGGAGGTGGTGAGCAGTTCTTC
d_gene: .; j_gene: TRBJ1-6; len: 12; v_gene: TRBV27; abundance: few; CDR3aa: CASSWYGSPLHF; CDR3nt: TGTGCCAGCAGTTGGTACGGTTCACCCCTCCACTTT
d_gene: .; j_gene: TRBJ2-1; len: 13; v_gene: TRBV12-3/TRBV12-4; abundance: many; CDR3aa: CASSFSTYNEQFF; CDR3nt: TGTGCCAGCAGTTTTTCGACCTACAATGAGCAGTTCTTC
d_gene: TRBD2; j_gene: TRBJ2-3; len: 16; v_gene: TRBV7-2; abundance: many; CDR3aa: CASSPQPGLVSDTQYF; CDR3nt: TGTGCCAGCAGCCCCCAACCGGGACTAGTCTCAGATACGCAGTATTTT
d_gene: TRBD2; j_gene: TRBJ2-3; len: 17; v_gene: TRBV6-4; abundance: .; CDR3aa: CASSPRPSGRATDTQYF; CDR3nt: TGTGCCAGTAGTCCACGACCTAGCGGGAGGGCCACGGATACGCAGTATTTT
d_gene: TRBD1; j_gene: TRBJ1-2; len: 12; v_gene: TRBV2; abundance: few; CDR3aa: CATRQGAYGYTF; CDR3nt: TGTGCCACCCGACAGGGAGCCTATGGCTACACCTTC
d_gene: TRBD1; j_gene: TRBJ2-1; len: 18; v_gene: TRBV12-3/TRBV12-4; abundance: once; CDR3aa: CARSPFFRLTGDRNEQFF; CDR3nt: TGTGCCCGCAGCCCCTTCTTTCGTCTGACAGGGGATCGCAATGAGCAGTTCTTC
d_gene: .; j_gene: TRBJ1-1; len: 16; v_gene: TRBV4-2; abundance: few; CDR3aa: CASSPQGRPMNTEAFF; CDR3nt: TGTGCCAGCAGCCCACAGGGAAGGCCCATGAACACTGAAGCTTTCTTT
d_gene: TRBD1; j_gene: TRBJ1-5; len: 16; v_gene: TRBV20-1; abundance: many; CDR3aa: CSARPGQGFGNQPQHF; CDR3nt: TGCAGTGCTAGACCGGGACAGGGATTCGGCAATCAGCCCCAGCATTTT
d_gene: .; j_gene: TRBJ1-2; len: 13; v_gene: TRBV7-3; abundance: many; CDR3aa: CASSSGQYSGYTF; CDR3nt: TGTGCCAGCAGCTCTGGACAGTATAGTGGCTACACCTTC
d_gene: .; j_gene: TRBJ2-7; len: 15; v_gene: TRBV7-8; abundance: .; CDR3aa: CASSLERTRLYEQYF; CDR3nt: TGTGCCAGCAGCTTAGAACGGACTCGACTTTACGAGCAGTACTTC
d_gene: .; j_gene: TRBJ2-2; len: 15; v_gene: TRBV4-3; abundance: few; CDR3aa: CAHKRTSRGTGELFF; CDR3nt: TGCGCGCATAAAAGGACCTCAAGGGGAACCGGGGAGCTGTTTTTT
d_gene: .; j_gene: TRBJ2-5; len: 13; v_gene: TRBV28; abundance: many; CDR3aa: CASNTNKRGTQYF; CDR3nt: TGTGCCAGCAACACCAATAAGAGGGGGACCCAGTACTTC
d_gene: TRBD1; j_gene: TRBJ2-5; len: 13; v_gene: TRBV14; abundance: few; CDR3aa: CASSQDLRGQQYF; CDR3nt: TGTGCCAGCAGCCAAGATTTAAGGGGACAGCAGTACTTC
d_gene: TRBD2; j_gene: TRBJ2-7; len: 19; v_gene: TRBV28; abundance: many; CDR3aa: CASSESGTSGKASSYEQYF; CDR3nt: TGTGCCAGCAGCGAATCGGGGACTAGCGGGAAGGCAAGCTCCTACGAGCAGTACTTC
d_gene: .; j_gene: TRBJ1-6; len: 12; v_gene: TRBV10-3; abundance: few; CDR3aa: CAISESILPLHF; CDR3nt: TGTGCCATCAGTGAGTCGATCCTACCCCTCCACTTT
d_gene: TRBD2; j_gene: TRBJ2-7; len: 14; v_gene: TRBV28; abundance: few; CDR3aa: CASSLGWLAAEQYF; CDR3nt: TGTGCCAGCAGTTTAGGCTGGCTAGCGGCAGAGCAGTACTTC
d_gene: .; j_gene: TRBJ2-7; len: 11; v_gene: TRBV30; abundance: few; CDR3aa: CAWSDRVEQYF; CDR3nt: TGTGCCTGGAGTGACAGGGTCGAGCAGTACTTC
d_gene: .; j_gene: TRBJ2-5; len: 16; v_gene: TRBV28; abundance: .; CDR3aa: CASSPVPPRSQETQYF; CDR3nt: TGTGCCAGCAGTCCCGTCCCCCCACGGTCACAAGAGACCCAGTACTTC
d_gene: .; j_gene: TRBJ2-7; len: 12; v_gene: TRBV29-1; abundance: .; CDR3aa: CSAVPPSYEQYF; CDR3nt: TGCAGCGCTGTGCCCCCGTCATACGAGCAGTACTTC
d_gene: .; j_gene: TRBJ2-4; len: 14; v_gene: TRBV27; abundance: .; CDR3aa: CASSGSNAKNIQYF; CDR3nt: TGTGCCAGCAGTGGAAGTAATGCCAAAAACATTCAGTACTTC
d_gene: .; j_gene: TRBJ1-1; len: 15; v_gene: TRBV20-1; abundance: .; CDR3aa: CSARDERQGGAEAFF; CDR3nt: TGCAGTGCTAGAGATGAGCGGCAGGGAGGCGCTGAAGCTTTCTTT
d_gene: .; j_gene: TRBJ2-5; len: 14; v_gene: TRBV25-1; abundance: few; CDR3aa: CASSEAGGRETQYF; CDR3nt: TGTGCCAGCAGTGAAGCCGGAGGGCGGGAGACCCAGTACTTC
d_gene: TRBD1; j_gene: TRBJ1-5; len: 14; v_gene: TRBV12-3/TRBV12-4; abundance: few; CDR3aa: CASSLRTGDSPQHF; CDR3nt: TGTGCCAGCAGTTTAAGGACAGGGGACTCTCCCCAGCATTTT
d_gene: TRBD2; j_gene: TRBJ2-4; len: 15; v_gene: TRBV29-1; abundance: few; CDR3aa: CSVEDQRGDGNIQYF; CDR3nt: TGCAGCGTTGAAGATCAGCGGGGGGATGGAAACATTCAGTACTTC
d_gene: .; j_gene: TRBJ2-5; len: 14; v_gene: TRBV28; abundance: many; CDR3aa: CASSGGAYIQTQYF; CDR3nt: TGTGCCAGCAGTGGGGGCGCCTACATACAGACCCAGTACTTC
d_gene: .; j_gene: TRBJ1-2; len: 14; v_gene: TRBV14; abundance: many; CDR3aa: CASSRMGQNYGYTF; CDR3nt: TGTGCCAGCAGCCGCATGGGGCAGAACTATGGCTACACCTTC
d_gene: TRBD2; j_gene: TRBJ2-3; len: 14; v_gene: TRBV27; abundance: many; CDR3aa: CASSFPGGSDTQYF; CDR3nt: TGTGCCAGCAGTTTCCCGGGAGGCTCAGATACGCAGTATTTT
d_gene: TRBD1; j_gene: TRBJ1-1; len: 18; v_gene: TRBV20-1; abundance: many; CDR3aa: CSARGPGTGGNSNTEAFF; CDR3nt: TGCAGTGCTAGAGGGCCGGGGACAGGGGGAAACTCTAACACTGAAGCTTTCTTT
d_gene: .; j_gene: TRBJ2-5; len: 16; v_gene: TRBV5-1; abundance: .; CDR3aa: CASSLGSHGQQETQYF; CDR3nt: TGCGCCAGCAGCTTGGGTTCCCACGGACAGCAAGAGACCCAGTACTTC
d_gene: TRBD1; j_gene: TRBJ2-7; len: 15; v_gene: TRBV7-8; abundance: .; CDR3aa: CASSFLGTGQHEQYF; CDR3nt: TGTGCCAGCAGCTTTCTTGGGACAGGGCAGCACGAGCAGTACTTC
d_gene: .; j_gene: TRBJ1-6; len: 12; v_gene: TRBV20-1; abundance: many; CDR3aa: CSAVSGNSPLHF; CDR3nt: TGCAGTGCTGTGTCCGGGAATTCACCCCTCCACTTT
d_gene: TRBD2; j_gene: TRBJ2-3; len: 16; v_gene: TRBV12-3/TRBV12-4; abundance: few; CDR3aa: CASSFGRLAGADTQYF; CDR3nt: TGTGCCAGCAGTTTTGGGCGGCTAGCGGGAGCAGATACGCAGTATTTT
d_gene: .; j_gene: TRBJ2-2; len: 15; v_gene: TRBV6-1; abundance: many; CDR3aa: CASIWGAANTGELFF; CDR3nt: TGTGCCAGCATATGGGGGGCAGCGAACACCGGGGAGCTGTTTTTT
d_gene: TRBD1; j_gene: TRBJ1-2; len: 13; v_gene: TRBV28; abundance: .; CDR3aa: CASSRTGVYGYTF; CDR3nt: TGTGCCAGCAGCCGGACAGGGGTATATGGCTACACCTTC
d_gene: .; j_gene: TRBJ1-6; len: 15; v_gene: TRBV20-1; abundance: .; CDR3aa: CSARDGEWGGSPLHF; CDR3nt: TGCAGTGCGCGAGACGGGGAGTGGGGTGGTTCACCCCTCCACTTT
d_gene: TRBD1; j_gene: TRBJ2-7; len: 16; v_gene: TRBV4-1; abundance: .; CDR3aa: CASSPGTGKSSYEQYF; CDR3nt: TGCGCCAGCAGCCCGGGGACAGGGAAGAGCTCCTACGAGCAGTACTTC
d_gene: .; j_gene: TRBJ2-1; len: 17; v_gene: TRBV20-1; abundance: .; CDR3aa: CSARGFGRLVSYNEQFF; CDR3nt: TGCAGTGCTAGAGGGTTTGGGCGGTTGGTATCCTACAATGAGCAGTTCTTC
d_gene: TRBD1; j_gene: TRBJ2-5; len: 13; v_gene: TRBV4-3; abundance: .; CDR3aa: CASSHAGGETQYF; CDR3nt: TGCGCCAGCAGCCACGCAGGGGGTGAGACCCAGTACTTC
d_gene: TRBD1; j_gene: TRBJ2-7; len: 16; v_gene: TRBV7-6; abundance: few; CDR3aa: CASSLSPVGTGDEQYF; CDR3nt: TGTGCCAGCAGCTTATCCCCGGTGGGGACAGGGGACGAGCAGTACTTC
d_gene: TRBD1; j_gene: TRBJ2-7; len: 15; v_gene: TRBV6-2/TRBV6-3; abundance: .; CDR3aa: CASSYSRTGRNEQYF; CDR3nt: TGTGCCAGCAGTTACTCGAGGACAGGCAGAAACGAGCAGTACTTC
d_gene: .; j_gene: TRBJ1-2; len: 15; v_gene: TRBV11-2; abundance: many; CDR3aa: CASSPTRGANYGYTF; CDR3nt: TGTGCCAGCAGCCCTACCCGCGGAGCCAACTATGGCTACACCTTC
d_gene: .; j_gene: TRBJ1-1; len: 15; v_gene: TRBV7-2; abundance: .; CDR3aa: CASSLVAQLNTEAFF; CDR3nt: TGTGCCAGCAGCTTAGTTGCACAGCTGAACACTGAAGCTTTCTTT
d_gene: .; j_gene: TRBJ1-1; len: 14; v_gene: TRBV27; abundance: .; CDR3aa: CASSPFTVNTEAFF; CDR3nt: TGTGCCAGCAGTCCCTTTACCGTGAACACTGAAGCTTTCTTT
d_gene: TRBD2; j_gene: TRBJ2-7; len: 15; v_gene: TRBV4-1; abundance: many; CDR3aa: CASSQDPSGVYEQYF; CDR3nt: TGCGCCAGCAGCCAAGACCCTAGCGGGGTCTACGAGCAGTACTTC
d_gene: TRBD2; j_gene: TRBJ2-1; len: 15; v_gene: TRBV7-9; abundance: many; CDR3aa: CASRPSGRGYNEQFF; CDR3nt: TGTGCCAGCAGACCTAGCGGGAGAGGATACAATGAGCAGTTCTTC
d_gene: TRBD1; j_gene: TRBJ2-7; len: 13; v_gene: TRBV7-9; abundance: many; CDR3aa: CASSFPGGYEQYF; CDR3nt: TGTGCCAGCAGCTTCCCAGGGGGCTACGAGCAGTACTTC
d_gene: .; j_gene: TRBJ1-1; len: 13; v_gene: TRBV13; abundance: few; CDR3aa: CASSLGRARGAFF; CDR3nt: TGTGCCAGCAGCTTAGGTCGGGCGCGGGGAGCTTTCTTT
d_gene: .; j_gene: TRBJ2-2; len: 14; v_gene: TRBV6-5; abundance: few; CDR3aa: CASSLGYNTGELFF; CDR3nt: TGTGCCAGCAGTTTGGGGTATAACACCGGGGAGCTGTTTTTT
d_gene: .; j_gene: TRBJ1-1; len: 13; v_gene: TRBV20-1; abundance: few; CDR3aa: CSARVTGGTEAFF; CDR3nt: TGCAGTGCTAGGGTGACAGGCGGCACTGAAGCTTTCTTT
d_gene: TRBD2; j_gene: TRBJ2-7; len: 14; v_gene: TRBV7-8; abundance: .; CDR3aa: CAAEVAGRTYEQYF; CDR3nt: TGTGCCGCGGAAGTAGCGGGACGAACCTACGAGCAGTACTTC
d_gene: TRBD2; j_gene: TRBJ2-5; len: 15; v_gene: TRBV30; abundance: few; CDR3aa: CAWTLLAGYQETQYF; CDR3nt: TGTGCCTGGACCCTATTAGCGGGTTACCAAGAGACCCAGTACTTC
d_gene: .; j_gene: TRBJ1-2; len: 16; v_gene: TRBV7-9; abundance: few; CDR3aa: CASSLAMGTGTYGYTF; CDR3nt: TGTGCCAGCAGCTTAGCGATGGGCACGGGTACCTATGGCTACACCTTC
d_gene: .; j_gene: TRBJ1-3; len: 14; v_gene: TRBV9; abundance: .; CDR3aa: CASSVGSSGNTIYF; CDR3nt: TGTGCCAGCAGCGTAGGGTCCTCTGGAAACACCATATATTTT